Listed here is a single TCR beta chain. Antigen specificity is unknown. This specimen comes from a study of Ad26.COV2.S vaccination and SARS-CoV-2 variants. This sample's treatment: around 19 received Ad26.COV2.S at low or high dose, single or two shots; several received placebo; per-sample allocation not given. Day 63 after the first vaccine or placebo injection was the time point for sampling. The table came from immunoSEQ multiplex PCR; TCRdb's copy has only in-frame clones and leaves some out. Of about 280,000 clones listed, around 87% were seen once; the top ten hold roughly 3.5%. The CDR3 length is 19 residues. With 0 bases clipped from V and 9 bases from J, the junction kept 19 bases outside the gene matches. Germline V gives CDR1 LGHNA, CDR2 YNFKEQ. General observations from the study: Vaccinees showed greater spike-specific TCR breadth than placebo recipients. TCR breadth and depth estimates may have understated total T cell responses. Vaccine and placebo groups showed comparable non-spike TCR breadth.

The gene calls are TRBV4-2 and TRBJ2-1; 8 nucleotides line up with TRBD2. The sample here was peripheral blood, taken in a trial of Ad26.COV2.S vaccine versus placebo. The sequence derives from a person between 18 and 65 years old who received the Ad26.COV2.S COVID-19 vaccine or a placebo. The CDR3 DNA is TGTGCCAGCAGCCAAGATTTGGCCGTAGCGGGACGGAGTTGGGTTGAGCAGTTCTTC. As protein: CASSQDLAVAGRSWVEQFF.